The present entry profiles one T cell receptor beta chain with its context. No antigen is known for it. Per germline, CDR1 SNHLY and CDR2 FYNNEI. V lost 5 bases, J lost 10 bases, and 12 bases stayed unmatched. The CDR3 is made up of 14 amino acids. Per donor, one heparinised blood draw averaged approximately 120 mL. CD45RO/CCR7/CD25/CD127/CD95/CD27 staining was used to isolate CD4+ naive, central memory, regulatory and stem cell-like memory cells by sorting. Purity exceeded 98% in all sorted populations. The entry originates in a study of beta chain features in type 1 diabetes. Points from the study as a whole: The similarity of naive, central memory and Treg TCRB repertoires appeared greater among patients than among healthy donors.

Expressed TCRB transcripts were sequenced because the isolated RNA had all been reverse transcribed beforehand. Here immunoSEQ multiplex PCR was the method, and the copy in TCRdb shows in-frame clones only, minus some. The sample gives about 270,000 clones, around 14% of which show up once; 0.026% is in the top ten. The sequence was obtained from a woman aged 40 to 55 in good health. Sequenced: naive CD4+ T cells from blood. The chain combines TRBV2 with TRBJ1-2; the match to TRBD1 covers 8 bases. CDR3 nucleotides: TGTGCCAGCAGTCCAAGGACAGGGTTTAGAGACTACACCTTC. Amino acid sequence: CASSPRTGFRDYTF.